Listed below are T cell receptor beta chains from one sample, sequenced in a study of cytomegalovirus exposure and HLA in healthy donors. TCRdb's copy holds only in-frame clones and misses some; the assay was immunoSEQ multiplex PCR. The sample lists about 85,000 clones, 80% occurring once. Specimen: PBMCs. These receptors originate from a woman aged 45-60 years in good health and CMV-seropositive. CDR3s include the opening cysteine and the closing phenylalanine or tryptophan. The order of the fields is CDR3 DNA, CDR3 protein, clone size, J gene, D gene, V gene. D genes are given only for firm matches. Clone size appears in some rows only: once, few, many, or a class for an expanded clone.

TGCAGCGCGCGGGGGGAAGCCGGGGAGCTGTTTTTT | CSARGEAGELFF | - | TRBJ2-2 | TRBD2 | TRBV29-1
TGTGCCAGCAGTGGTACAGGGGGCATTGGGCACAATGAGCAGTTCTTC | CASSGTGGIGHNEQFF | - | TRBJ2-1 | TRBD1 | TRBV6-1
TGTGCCACCACGACAGGGGGAACGACCTACGAGCAGTACTTC | CATTTGGTTYEQYF | - | TRBJ2-7 | TRBD1 | TRBV6-1
TGTGCCGGCCGGGACAGGGGGTACGAGCAGTACTTC | CAGRDRGYEQYF | - | TRBJ2-7 | TRBD1 | TRBV2
TGTGCCAGCAGGGGGCCTCGCTACAATGAGCAGTTCTTC | CASRGPRYNEQFF | - | TRBJ2-1 | - | TRBV2
TGTGCCAGCAGCAAACGGACAGGGGGGAGGAACACTGAAGCTTTCTTT | CASSKRTGGRNTEAFF | - | TRBJ1-1 | TRBD1 | TRBV5-4
TGCGCCAGCAGCTTCTCTAGACTAGCCGGGGAGACCCAGTACTTC | CASSFSRLAGETQYF | - | TRBJ2-5 | TRBD2 | TRBV5-1
TGTTCCAGCAGCCCCATTACGGCAGGGGTGAGTTCACCCCTCCACTTT | CSSSPITAGVSSPLHF | few | TRBJ1-6 | - | TRBV7-9
TGTGCCAGCAGCACGAGGACTAGCGGATTCACAGATACGCAGTATTTT | CASSTRTSGFTDTQYF | - | TRBJ2-3 | TRBD2 | TRBV5-6
TGTGCCAGCAGCTTCGGAGGGATTTATAGCAATCAGCCCCAGCATTTT | CASSFGGIYSNQPQHF | - | TRBJ1-5 | - | TRBV5-8
TGTGCCAGCAGGCGGGACGTAACTTTGAACACTGAAGCTTTCTTT | CASRRDVTLNTEAFF | - | TRBJ1-1 | - | TRBV7-8
TGTGCCAGCAGTACTAGCGGGGGGGCCACAGATACGCAGTATTTT | CASSTSGGATDTQYF | - | TRBJ2-3 | TRBD2 | TRBV7-3
TGTGCCAGCAGCGACCGGGGGGATGAGCAGTTCTTC | CASSDRGDEQFF | - | TRBJ2-1 | TRBD2 | TRBV5-4
TGTGCCAGCAGTGACTGGGGAGGGAATACGCAGTATTTT | CASSDWGGNTQYF | - | TRBJ2-3 | TRBD2 | TRBV6-4
TGTGCCAGCAGTCGACAGGGTGGTACTAATGAAAAACTGTTTTTT | CASSRQGGTNEKLFF | - | TRBJ1-4 | TRBD1 | TRBV6-5
TGTGCCAGTAGTGCCGGACAGTTCGGGCAGCCCCAGCATTTT | CASSAGQFGQPQHF | - | TRBJ1-5 | - | TRBV19
TGCGCCAGCAGCCCTGACCCCCCGAGGACTGAAGCTTTCTTT | CASSPDPPRTEAFF | - | TRBJ1-1 | - | TRBV5-1
TGCAGCGTTGTACGGGACTTGCAAGAGACCCAGTACTTC | CSVVRDLQETQYF | - | TRBJ2-5 | - | TRBV29-1
TGTGCCAGTACCCCCCGGGAACATTTCAATGAGCAGTTCTTC | CASTPREHFNEQFF | - | TRBJ2-1 | - | TRBV19
TGTGCCAGCAGTCAGGGGGGCACCGGGGAGCTGTTTTTT | CASSQGGTGELFF | - | TRBJ2-2 | - | TRBV2
TGTGCCAGCAGCCCAGGAGGGCCCGGCGTAACCGGCTACACCTTC | CASSPGGPGVTGYTF | - | TRBJ1-2 | - | TRBV7-8
TGTGCCAGCAGCTCACGACAGGGGGCGTTAAAACTGTTTTTT | CASSSRQGALKLFF | - | TRBJ1-4 | TRBD1 | TRBV13
TGCGCCAGCAGCCATCCTTGGGGACAGGGGAGCAACGAGCAGTACTTC | CASSHPWGQGSNEQYF | - | TRBJ2-7 | TRBD1 | TRBV4-1
TGCGCCAGCAGCGGAGGTCAGGGGCCCAATAATTCACCCCTCCACTTT | CASSGGQGPNNSPLHF | - | TRBJ1-6 | - | TRBV5-1
TGTGCCAGCTCACCGACTGGACTAGCGGGGGGGTATAACATTCAGTACTTC | CASSPTGLAGGYNIQYF | - | TRBJ2-4 | TRBD2 | TRBV18
TGCGCCAGCAGCTTGGCGACTAGTGAGTACAATGAGCAGTTCTTC | CASSLATSEYNEQFF | - | TRBJ2-1 | - | TRBV5-1
TGTGCCAGCAGTATCAATCCGGACACTGAAGCTTTCTTT | CASSINPDTEAFF | few | TRBJ1-1 | - | TRBV6-8
TGTGCCAGTAGGCTGGTGGCTAACACTGAAGCTTTCTTT | CASRLVANTEAFF | - | TRBJ1-1 | - | TRBV19
TGTGCCATCAGGGCCGACAGGGACCAGCCCCAGCATTTT | CAIRADRDQPQHF | few | TRBJ1-5 | TRBD1 | TRBV10-3
TGTGCCAGCAGCCCAACAGGGAGACGACAAGAGACCCAGTACTTC | CASSPTGRRQETQYF | - | TRBJ2-5 | - | TRBV5-4
TGTGCCAGCTCCACGGCACAGACCTACGAGCAGTACTTC | CASSTAQTYEQYF | - | TRBJ2-7 | - | TRBV18
TGTGCCAGCAGCTTACAGGGGGACACCATATATTTT | CASSLQGDTIYF | - | TRBJ1-3 | TRBD1 | TRBV13
TGTGCCAGCAGTGTCGGACAGGGATGGCAGCCCCAGCATTTT | CASSVGQGWQPQHF | - | TRBJ1-5 | TRBD1 | TRBV6-1
TGTGCCAGCAGTGGGCAGGGAAACTATGGCTACACCTTC | CASSGQGNYGYTF | - | TRBJ1-2 | - | TRBV2
TGTGCTAGTGGTTTGGTTCCCGGGGAAGACACGCAGTATTTT | CASGLVPGEDTQYF | - | TRBJ2-3 | - | TRBV12-5
TGTGCCAGCGGGGACAGGGCCTTCACTGAAGCTTTCTTT | CASGDRAFTEAFF | - | TRBJ1-1 | TRBD1 | TRBV19
TGTGCCAGCAGTTTAAGCGGGGGGGTAGATACGCAGTATTTT | CASSLSGGVDTQYF | - | TRBJ2-3 | TRBD2 | TRBV28